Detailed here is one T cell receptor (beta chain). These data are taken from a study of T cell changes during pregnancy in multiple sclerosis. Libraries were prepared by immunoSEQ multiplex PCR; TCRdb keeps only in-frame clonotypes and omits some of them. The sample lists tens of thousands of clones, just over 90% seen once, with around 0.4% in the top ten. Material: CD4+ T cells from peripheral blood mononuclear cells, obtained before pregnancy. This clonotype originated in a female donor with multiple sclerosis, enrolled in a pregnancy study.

The chain's CDR3 is CASSLQGTSNQPQHF. In DNA, the CDR3 is TGTGCCAGCAGTTTGCAGGGAACTAGCAATCAGCCCCAGCATTTT. The chain is built from TRBV27 and TRBJ1-5; the D gene is possibly TRBD1 (5 bases). The V gene lost 3 bases and the J gene lost 0 bases, with 9 bases spanning the gap. The CDR3 runs to 15 residues. Per germline, CDR1 MNHEY and CDR2 SMNVEV (reference sequence).